The TCR beta chain under discussion was sequenced for a study of shared clonotypes between healthy human individuals. The repertoire was sequenced with immunoSEQ multiplex PCR; TCRdb's copy has only in-frame clones and lacks some. The table shows 450,000 to 500,000 clones, with 79% occurring only once. Study-wide points: Exclusively blood specimens were collected; tissue repertoires likely differ.

This clone was picked up a small number of times. What it binds is not known. Germline V gene data show CDR1 as MNHNS and CDR2 as SASEGT. CDR3 length equals 14 residues. The junction had 5 bases not matched to a gene; V was cut back by 6 bases and J by 0 bases. Sequenced material: PBMCs. The V call is TRBV6-1, the J call TRBJ2-7, with 7 bases matching TRBD2. The origin of this receptor is a woman in her forties in good health. Some clones in this sample may be carry-over from other donors' samples. The CDR3 spells CASRSGKTSYEQYF. CDR3 in DNA: TGTGCCAGCAGAAGCGGGAAGACCTCCTACGAGCAGTACTTC.